The sequence of this TCR beta chain was determined in a study of blood T cell repertoires in COVID-19. The protocol was immunoSEQ multiplex PCR, while the TCRdb copy is restricted to in-frame clones and leaves out a portion. The table lists fewer than 350,000 clones, about nine tenths of them singletons. Trimming cost V 2 bases and J 0 bases, with 14 bases left between them. This CDR3 comprises 16 residues. Germline assignment: CDR1 MGHRA and CDR2 YSYEKL. Two consecutive negative NP/OP PCR tests, clearance, or resolved symptoms defined Cohort 3 recovery. The receptor was derived from a man aged 55 to 70 who had recovered from COVID-19. The chain carries TRBV4-1 and TRBJ2-7; D might be TRBD2 (7 bases). Sequencing was done on a sample of PBMCs or T cells enriched from blood (not recorded which). The CDR3 DNA follows: TGCGCCAGCAGCCAAATGGGGGCTAGCGGCTCCTACGAGCAGTACTTC. This sequence encodes CASSQMGASGSYEQYF.